These T cell receptor beta chains were read from a single sample in a study of cytomegalovirus exposure and HLA in healthy donors. The data were produced by immunoSEQ multiplex PCR, yet TCRdb's version contains in-frame clones alone and is incomplete. In the table there are roughly 150,000 clones, more than 65% of which are singletons. Source material: PBMCs. The origin of the receptors is a man aged 50 to 59 in good health and CMV-seropositive. Both conserved end residues are part of each CDR3. Fields, in order: clone size, J gene, D gene, V gene, CDR3 DNA, CDR3 protein. D genes are given only for firm matches. A row's size may be missing; if present it is once, few, many or a size class.

few	TRBJ2-3	NA	TRBV5-1	TGCGCCAGCAGCGACGGTACCCACCGGGGCACAGATACGCAGTATTTT	CASSDGTHRGTDTQYF
NA	TRBJ1-2	NA	TRBV28	TGTGCCAGCACCCTAGGGGTGCCAGCCGGAGGGTATGGCTACACCTTC	CASTLGVPAGGYGYTF
NA	TRBJ2-1	NA	TRBV2	TGTGCCAGCAGTCAGGGAATCAACAATGAGCAGTTCTTC	CASSQGINNEQFF
NA	TRBJ1-2	NA	TRBV4-1	TGCGCCAGCAGCCAAGATTCGCCAGGTCCCTATGGCTACACCTTC	CASSQDSPGPYGYTF
once	TRBJ2-1	NA	TRBV11-3	TGTGCCAGCAGCTCCAACTCCAATGAGCAGTTCTTC	CASSSNSNEQFF
NA	TRBJ1-1	NA	TRBV6-5	TGTGCCACCGCGGCCCGCTGGGTCTCTGGTACTGAAGCTTTCTTT	CATAARWVSGTEAFF
few	TRBJ1-1	TRBD1	TRBV5-4	TGTGCCAGCAGCCCGGGACAGGGGAAATTGGTGAACACTGAAGCTTTCTTT	CASSPGQGKLVNTEAFF
NA	TRBJ2-1	TRBD1	TRBV14	TGTGCCAGCAGCCAAGACCCAGGGGGTTACAATGAGCAGTTCTTC	CASSQDPGGYNEQFF
NA	TRBJ1-5	NA	TRBV5-6	TGTGCCAGCAACTTCGGGGGTTATAGCAATCAGCCCCAGCATTTT	CASNFGGYSNQPQHF
NA	TRBJ2-5	TRBD1	TRBV5-1	TGCGCCATCTCTCCAAGGACAGGGGTCCTCCAAGAGACCCAGTACTTC	CAISPRTGVLQETQYF
NA	TRBJ1-2	TRBD1	TRBV9	TGTGCCAGCAGCGCCTCAAGGGACAGAAATTATGGCTACACCTTC	CASSASRDRNYGYTF
NA	TRBJ2-3	NA	TRBV12-5	TGTGCTAGTGCCAGGGGTTATTCCTCCACAGATACGCAGTATTTT	CASARGYSSTDTQYF
NA	TRBJ1-1	TRBD1	TRBV7-9	TGTGCCAGCAGCGTCTTCAGGGGGTTGAACACTGAAGCTTTCTTT	CASSVFRGLNTEAFF
NA	TRBJ2-1	TRBD2	TRBV7-2	TGTGCCAGCAGCTTAGAGGGCCTAGCGGGACTATTTGAGCAGTTCTTC	CASSLEGLAGLFEQFF
NA	TRBJ2-7	TRBD1	TRBV28	TGTGCCAGCAGTCCGACCCTGGGACAGGGAGGAAACAACGAGCAGTACTTC	CASSPTLGQGGNNEQYF
NA	TRBJ2-7	TRBD2	TRBV6-5	TGTGCCAGCAGTTACCGGACTAGCGCTTCCTACGAGCAGTACTTC	CASSYRTSASYEQYF
few	TRBJ2-2	TRBD1	TRBV7-9	TGTGCCAGCAGCTTAGCCGGGACAGGGTTTAAGACCGGGGAGCTGTTTTTT	CASSLAGTGFKTGELFF
NA	TRBJ2-3	TRBD2	TRBV9	TGTGCCAGCGGGGTGGCGGGGGGAGGTGATACGCAGTATTTT	CASGVAGGGDTQYF
NA	TRBJ1-1	NA	TRBV7-2	TGTGCCAGCAGCTGGAGTGGGCGGGCCACTGAAGCTTTCTTT	CASSWSGRATEAFF
once	TRBJ2-7	NA	TRBV4-1	TGCGCCAGCAGCCCACCGGGACACTCATCCTACGAGCAGTACTTC	CASSPPGHSSYEQYF
NA	TRBJ1-1	NA	TRBV27	TGTGCCAGCAGTTCTGACACGAACACTGAAGCTTTCTTT	CASSSDTNTEAFF
NA	TRBJ1-2	NA	TRBV15	TGTGCCACCAGCAGCCCCGGCGTACAGGGCCGAAACTATGGCTACACCTTC	CATSSPGVQGRNYGYTF
NA	TRBJ2-1	NA	TRBV5-1	TGCGCCAGCAGCTTGGTTAGGGACAACAATGAGCAGTTCTTC	CASSLVRDNNEQFF
NA	TRBJ1-1	NA	TRBV6-5	TGTGCCAGCAGTTCTGGACACGCTCCCACTGAAGCTTTCTTT	CASSSGHAPTEAFF
NA	TRBJ1-1	NA	TRBV18	TGTGCCAGCTCGCCCCTAGGACAGCTGAACACTGAAGCTTTCTTT	CASSPLGQLNTEAFF
NA	TRBJ1-2	TRBD1	TRBV4-3	TGCGCCAGCAGCCAAGATCTTCCCGGGACAGGGGTCTACACCTTC	CASSQDLPGTGVYTF
once	TRBJ2-7	TRBD1	TRBV6-1	TGTGCCAGCAGGACAGGGGGCGGCTACGAGCAGTACTTC	CASRTGGGYEQYF
NA	TRBJ1-5	TRBD1	TRBV7-2	TGTGCCAGCAGCTTAAATCCGGGACAGGGTCGGGGCAATCAGCCCCAGCATTTT	CASSLNPGQGRGNQPQHF
once	TRBJ1-5	NA	TRBV2	TGTGCCAGCAGTGAAGTGGGGCCTTTCAATCAGCCCCAGCATTTT	CASSEVGPFNQPQHF
NA	TRBJ2-3	NA	TRBV21-1	TGTGCCAGCAGTACAGGGGCGGGAAACACAGATACGCAGTATTTT	CASSTGAGNTDTQYF
few	TRBJ2-3	NA	TRBV5-4	TGTGCCAGCAGCTTCCCTGGGGCCCGTACAGATACGCAGTATTTT	CASSFPGARTDTQYF
few	TRBJ2-7	NA	TRBV6-1	TGTGCCAGCAGTGAAGGATGGAGGGGCGGCGACGAGCAGTACTTC	CASSEGWRGGDEQYF
NA	TRBJ2-2	NA	TRBV5-1	TGCGCCAGCAATAGCGGAGACAACACCGGGGAGCTGTTTTTT	CASNSGDNTGELFF
NA	TRBJ2-7	TRBD1	TRBV6-5	TGTGCCAGCAGCAAGGGACAGGGGGGGTACGAGCAGTACTTC	CASSKGQGGYEQYF
NA	TRBJ2-2	NA	TRBV7-8	TGTGCCAGCAGCTTAAAAGGGACTGCGAACACCGGGGAGCTGTTTTTT	CASSLKGTANTGELFF
NA	TRBJ2-7	TRBD2	TRBV7-2	TGTGCCAGCAGTCCGGTAGCGGGTGATTCCTACGAGCAGTACTTC	CASSPVAGDSYEQYF
NA	TRBJ1-3	NA	TRBV28	TGTGCCAGCAACGAGGGAGGAAACACCATATATTTT	CASNEGGNTIYF
NA	TRBJ2-1	TRBD2	TRBV6-1	TGTGCCAGCAGTAGCCCTAGCGGGAGGGCCAATGAGCAGTTCTTC	CASSSPSGRANEQFF
once	TRBJ1-5	NA	TRBV5-1	TGCGCCAGCAGTCCCGACGCCCGGGATCAGCCCCAGCATTTT	CASSPDARDQPQHF
NA	TRBJ2-7	NA	TRBV7-9	TGTGCCAGCAGTTCACAGGGCCAGATCTACGAGCAGTACTTC	CASSSQGQIYEQYF
few	TRBJ2-7	NA	TRBV28	TGTGCCAGCAGCAGCGTATACTACGAGCAGTACTTC	CASSSVYYEQYF
NA	TRBJ1-1	TRBD1	TRBV6-5	TGTGCCAGCACCACGACAGGGCCCTTGAACACTGAAGCTTTCTTT	CASTTTGPLNTEAFF
NA	TRBJ1-1	NA	TRBV19	TGTGCCAGTAGTATCCTCCCAGGGGCTACGAACACTGAAGCTTTCTTT	CASSILPGATNTEAFF
NA	TRBJ1-1	NA	TRBV30	TGTGCCTGGAGTGTGGGCCCAGCGGCTGAAGCTTTCTTT	CAWSVGPAAEAFF
NA	TRBJ1-2	NA	TRBV28	TGTGCCAGCAGCCAGAACACCGACTATGGCTACACCTTC	CASSQNTDYGYTF
NA	TRBJ1-1	TRBD1	TRBV19	TGTGCCAGTAGTATAAGGAGACAGGGTAACACTGAAGCTTTCTTT	CASSIRRQGNTEAFF
NA	TRBJ2-5	TRBD2	TRBV13	TGTGCCAGCAGCCCGAGGACTAGCGGGAATCCCCAAGAGACCCAGTACTTC	CASSPRTSGNPQETQYF
few	TRBJ2-3	TRBD2	TRBV2	TGTGCCAGCCGGACTAGCGGGAGTGCTACCACAGATACGCAGTATTTT	CASRTSGSATTDTQYF
once	TRBJ2-1	TRBD2	TRBV5-1	TGCGCCAGCAGCTTCTCAACTAGCGGGGGGTACAATGAGCAGTTCTTC	CASSFSTSGGYNEQFF
NA	TRBJ1-1	NA	TRBV5-6	TGTGCCAGCAGCTTGGTGGGGGGAATGAACACTGAAGCTTTCTTT	CASSLVGGMNTEAFF
NA	TRBJ2-3	NA	TRBV18	TGTGCCAGCTCACCGACAGGCGCAGATACGCAGTATTTT	CASSPTGADTQYF
NA	TRBJ1-1	NA	TRBV18	TGTGCCAGCTCACGCACAGGGTCTCCTGAAGCTTTCTTT	CASSRTGSPEAFF
NA	TRBJ1-4	TRBD1	TRBV6-1	TGTGCCAGCAGGGGGACAGTAGGTGAAAAACTGTTTTTT	CASRGTVGEKLFF